This T cell receptor (beta chain) came from a study of naive and memory T cell subsets. Findings and caveats of the study: Gini index rose across naive, CM, EM and EMRA in CD4 and CD8.

Both TRBC1 and TRBC2 were covered by a beta constant-region primer of two equimolar oligonucleotides. Nested alpha and beta constant-region primers with the SP2 primer drove four PCR rounds on ligated cDNA. The cDNA 3' end received a ligated single-stranded oligonucleotide carrying the SP2 primer and a 12-nucleotide UMI. From the UMI-ligation and nested PCR reads, TCRdb called clonotypes with MiXCR, one entry per CDR3 protein. The sample carries tens of thousands of distinct CDR3 sequences, about 10% recorded once. Germline V gene sequence: CDR1 SGDLS, CDR2 YYNGEE. The length of the CDR3 is 14 residues. V shed 1 base, J shed 7 bases, and the junction held 5 bases outside the gene matches. This clonotype was detected many times. What it recognizes is unknown. Sequential positive selection took CD4 T cells first, then CD8 T cells.

Input material: naive CD8+ T cells from blood. This sequence originates from a human donor in good health. This sequence joins TRBV9 and TRBJ1-2; the match to TRBD1 covers 9 bases. The CDR3: CASSVSQGALGYTF. CDR3 coding DNA: TGTGCCAGCAGCGTATCACAGGGGGCGCTTGGCTACACCTTC.